This entry lists 8 T cell receptor beta chains sequenced from one sample in a study of blood T cell repertoires in COVID-19. This table comes from immunoSEQ multiplex PCR, and its TCRdb copy is limited to in-frame clones, with some not included. The table records 70,000 or so clones, approximately 89% of them present only once. The sequencing input was peripheral blood. These receptor sequences come from a human donor in a cohort sampled during active COVID-19.

The rearrangement joins TRBV5-5 to TRBJ2-7, with TRBD1 matching 10 bases. Per germline, CDR1 SGHKS and CDR2 YYEKEE (reference sequence). Losses at the gene ends were 0 bases for V and 2 bases for J; bases not matched to a gene: 2. There are 15 residues in the CDR3. The CDR3 bases are TGTGCCAGCAGCTTGGGGACAGGGGGAGCCTACGAGCAGTACTTC. This sequence encodes CASSLGTGGAYEQYF.

This clone was seen a single time. The chain uses TRBV11-1 and TRBJ1-3; the D is unclear. Between the trimmed V and J ends, which lost 1 base and 2 bases, there was a span of 9 bases. The germline V gene has CDR1 SGHAT and CDR2 FQDESV (reference sequence). CDR3 length: 15 residues. CDR3 sequence (DNA): TGTGCCAGCAGCTTAGAACTCTCACCTGGAAACACCATATATTTT. It translates to CASSLELSPGNTIYF.

This clone has just one count. The CDR3 DNA sequence: TGTGCCAGCAGCCCCTCAGGGGAGAGAGACTCTGGGGCCAACGTCCTGACTTTC. Encoded protein: CASSPSGERDSGANVLTF. This rearrangement joins TRBV7-7 to TRBJ2-6, with D perhaps matching TRBD1 (6 bases). The V and J ends lost 5 bases and 0 bases respectively, with 17 bases between them. Germline V gene lookup returns CDR1 SSHAT and CDR2 FNYEAQ (reference sequence). The CDR3 totals 18 residues. Full variable domain (rest looked up from reference TRBV7-7 and TRBJ2-6): GAGVSQSPRYKVTKRGQDVTLRCDPISSHATLYWYQQALGQGPEFLTYFNYEAQPDKSGLPSDRFSAERPEGSISTLTIQRTEQRDSAMYRCASSPSGERDSGANVLTFGAGSRLTVL.

This chain connects TRBV5-6 to TRBJ1-3; TRBD1 is a possible D gene (6 bases). The germline gives CDR1 SGHDT, CDR2 YYEEEE. Trimming shortened V by 0 bases and J by 0 bases, and 13 bases separated the two germline ends. The CDR3 contains 17 residues. As DNA, the CDR3 is TGTGCCAGCAGCTTGGTAAGGGACACCGTCTCTGGAAACACCATATATTTT. It codes for CASSLVRDTVSGNTIYF.

Turning to this clone: Other DNA sequences within the sample encode an identical CDR3. The chain joins TRBV4-1 to TRBJ2-7; 9 nucleotides agree with TRBD2. This CDR3 has 15 residues. V shed 1 base and J 3 bases; nucleotides not matched to a gene: 4. Germline CDR1 MGHRA, CDR2 YSYEKL. Written as DNA, the CDR3 is TGCGCCAGCAGCCAAGGCTTACTAGCGGGCTACGAGCAGTACTTC. Translating it yields CASSQGLLAGYEQYF.

The J gene is TRBJ2-5, the V gene TRBV19, with 12 positions matching TRBD2. This CDR3 is 14 amino acids long. V dropped 6 bases and J dropped 4; count of bases not matched to a gene: 3. Germline V gives CDR1 LNHDA, CDR2 SQIVND (reference sequence). The CDR3 protein is CASSPTSGGETQYF. In DNA form, the CDR3 reads TGTGCCAGTAGCCCGACTAGCGGGGGAGAGACCCAGTACTTC. Supplemented by reference TRBV19 and TRBJ2-5, the full variable domain reads DGGITQSPKYLFRKEGQNVTLSCEQNLNHDAMYWYRQDPGQGLRLIYYSQIVNDFQKGDIAEGYSVSREKKESFPLTVTSAQKNPTAFYLCASSPTSGGETQYFGPGTRLLVL.

This sequence joins TRBV12-3 or TRBV12-4 and TRBJ2-7; a weak D match, TRBD1 (7 bases). Trimming took 3 bases from V and 7 from J, leaving 13 bases between them. The length of the CDR3 is 13 residues. The CDR3 protein is CASSFQGGLEQYF. The DNA of the CDR3 is TGTGCCAGCAGTTTCCAGGGGGGATTAGAGCAGTACTTC.

J is TRBJ2-1 and V is TRBV27; D gene ambiguous. CDR3 length: 12 amino acids. V lost 5 bases, J lost 10 bases, and 12 bases lay in between. CDR1 MNHEY and CDR2 SMNVEV come from the germline V gene (reference sequence). Here the CDR3 reads CASSRYEEEQFF. In DNA, the CDR3 is TGTGCCAGCAGTAGATACGAAGAGGAGCAGTTCTTC.